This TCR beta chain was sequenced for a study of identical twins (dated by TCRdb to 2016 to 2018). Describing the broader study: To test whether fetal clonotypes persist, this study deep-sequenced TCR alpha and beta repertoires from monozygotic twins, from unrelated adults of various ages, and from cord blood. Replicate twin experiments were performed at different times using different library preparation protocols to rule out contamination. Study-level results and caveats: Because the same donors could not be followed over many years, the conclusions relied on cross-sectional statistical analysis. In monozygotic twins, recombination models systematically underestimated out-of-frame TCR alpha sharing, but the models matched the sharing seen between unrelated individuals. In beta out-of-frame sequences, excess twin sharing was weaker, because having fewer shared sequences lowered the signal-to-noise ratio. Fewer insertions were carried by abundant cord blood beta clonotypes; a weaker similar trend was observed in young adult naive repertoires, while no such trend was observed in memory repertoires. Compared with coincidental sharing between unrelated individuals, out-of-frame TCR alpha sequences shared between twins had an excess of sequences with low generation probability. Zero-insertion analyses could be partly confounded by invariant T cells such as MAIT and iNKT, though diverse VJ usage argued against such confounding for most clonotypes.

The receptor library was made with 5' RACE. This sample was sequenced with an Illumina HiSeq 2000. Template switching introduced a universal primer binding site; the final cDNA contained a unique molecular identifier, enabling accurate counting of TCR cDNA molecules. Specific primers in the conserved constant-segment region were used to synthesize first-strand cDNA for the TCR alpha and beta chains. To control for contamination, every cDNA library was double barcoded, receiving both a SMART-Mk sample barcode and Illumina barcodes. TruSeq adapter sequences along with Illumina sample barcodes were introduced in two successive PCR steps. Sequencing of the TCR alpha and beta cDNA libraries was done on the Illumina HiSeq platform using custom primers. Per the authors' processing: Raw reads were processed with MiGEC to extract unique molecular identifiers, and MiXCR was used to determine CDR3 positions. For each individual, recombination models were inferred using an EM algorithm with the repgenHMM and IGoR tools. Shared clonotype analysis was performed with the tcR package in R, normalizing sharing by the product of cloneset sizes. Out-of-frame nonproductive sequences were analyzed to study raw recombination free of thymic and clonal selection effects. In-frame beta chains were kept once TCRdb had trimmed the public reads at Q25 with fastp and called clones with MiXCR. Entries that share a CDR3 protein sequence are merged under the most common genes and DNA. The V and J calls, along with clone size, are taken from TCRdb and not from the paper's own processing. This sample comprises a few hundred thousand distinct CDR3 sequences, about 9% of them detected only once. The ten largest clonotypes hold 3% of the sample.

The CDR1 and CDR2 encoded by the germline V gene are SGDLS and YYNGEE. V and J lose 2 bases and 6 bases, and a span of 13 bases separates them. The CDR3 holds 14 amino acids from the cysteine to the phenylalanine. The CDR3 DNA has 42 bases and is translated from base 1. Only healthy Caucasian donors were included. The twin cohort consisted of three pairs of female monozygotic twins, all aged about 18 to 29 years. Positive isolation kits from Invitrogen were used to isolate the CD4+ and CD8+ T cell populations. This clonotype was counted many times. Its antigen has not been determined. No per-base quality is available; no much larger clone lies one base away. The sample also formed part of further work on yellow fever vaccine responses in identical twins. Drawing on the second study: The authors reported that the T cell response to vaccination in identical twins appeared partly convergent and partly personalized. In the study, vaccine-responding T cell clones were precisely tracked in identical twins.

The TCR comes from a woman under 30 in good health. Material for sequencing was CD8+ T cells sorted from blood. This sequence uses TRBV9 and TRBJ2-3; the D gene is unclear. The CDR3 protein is CASSVVLGSDTQYF. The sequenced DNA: TGTGCCAGCAGCGTCGTTCTAGGGTCGGATACGCAGTATTTT.